A few counts support the clone carrying this TCR beta chain. Its matching antigen is unknown. This sample was included in a study of beta chain features in type 1 diabetes. Whole-study findings and limits: In every one of the four CD4+ subsets, TCRB CDR3s were moderately but significantly shorter in Type 1 diabetes patients. A potential influence of HLA type upon TCRB rearrangement remained unresolved herein.

Of the isolated RNA, all was reverse transcribed, and so the sequenced material was expressed TCRB transcripts. The data were produced by immunoSEQ multiplex PCR, yet TCRdb's version contains in-frame clones alone and is incomplete. The sample gives more than 300,000 clones, over 13% of which show up once; approximately 0.02% is in the top ten. The CDR3 extends over 12 amino acids. With 2 bases clipped from V and 10 bases from J, the junction kept 4 bases outside the gene matches. Germline values: CDR1 GTSNPN, CDR2 SVGIG (reference sequence). This TCR was sampled from a woman between 18 and 30 years old in good health. V usage is TRBV30 and J usage is TRBJ2-1; 8 bases line up with TRBD2. The specimen was naive CD4+ T cells from blood. CDR3 loop: CAWSPRGGEQFF. The CDR3 coding sequence is TGTGCCTGGAGTCCCCGGGGGGGGGAGCAGTTCTTC. The full variable domain, in which reference TRBV30 and TRBJ2-1 provide the parts outside the CDR3, is SQTIHQWPATLVQPVGSPLSLECTVEGTSNPNLYWYRQAAGRGLQLLFYSVGIGQISSEVPQNLSASRPQDRQFILSSKKLLLSDSGFYLCAWSPRGGEQFFGPGTRLTVL.